A single sample gave rise to the 8 T cell receptor beta chains below, sequenced in a study of control samples from healthy donors and cancer patients. The protocol was immunoSEQ multiplex PCR, while the TCRdb copy is restricted to in-frame clones and leaves out a portion. The sample has 400,000 to 500,000 clones; more than 80% are singletons. Sequencing used PBMCs. The receptor set was obtained from a man aged 35-49 years with head and neck cancer.

CDR3 nucleotide sequence: TGTGCCAGCAGCCCGGGACACCTTGGGACAGATACGCAGTATTTT. Its protein product is CASSPGHLGTDTQYF. The V gene is TRBV28, the J gene TRBJ2-3, with a weak D call TRBD1 (6 bases). Trimming removed 6 bases from V and 3 bases from J, with 16 bases in between. Germline V gene sequence: CDR1 MDHEN, CDR2 SYDVKM. CDR3 length equals 15 residues.

This sequence joins TRBV28 and TRBJ1-2; 9 nucleotides align to TRBD1. The CDR3 extends over 15 amino acids. V shed 2 bases, J shed 5 bases, and the junction held 6 bases outside the gene matches. CDR1 is MDHEN, CDR2 SYDVKM, per germline. CDR3 residues: CASSLRGTGHYGYTF. For the CDR3, the DNA is TGTGCCAGCAGTTTAAGGGGGACAGGGCATTATGGCTACACCTTC.

The chain recombines TRBV5-4 with TRBJ2-5, with a tentative D call TRBD1 (6 bases). The V and J ends lost 0 bases and 5 bases respectively, with 11 bases between them. Germline loops: CDR1 SGHNT, CDR2 YYREEE (reference sequence). This CDR3 contains 14 residues. CDR3 DNA: TGTGCCAGCAGCTTGGTGGGGACAAGGGAGACCCAGTACTTC. Residues: CASSLVGTRETQYF.

V usage is TRBV5-4 and J usage is TRBJ1-3; D uncertain. The V gene's germline CDR1 is SGHNT and CDR2 YYREEE (reference sequence). V was cut by 4 bases and J by 2 bases, with 10 bases left in between. The CDR3 has 14 amino acids. In nucleotides, the CDR3 is TGTGCCAGCAGCCAGGTCGGAACTGGAAACACCATATATTTT. The encoded protein is CASSQVGTGNTIYF.

The chain uses TRBV28 and TRBJ2-7, with 9 bases aligning to TRBD1. Unmatched junction bases numbered 6, after V lost 6 bases and J lost 3 bases. There are 14 residues in the CDR3. Germline V gene sequence: CDR1 MDHEN, CDR2 SYDVKM. CDR3: CASSLGTGFYEQYF. The CDR3 DNA follows: TGTGCCAGCAGCTTAGGGACAGGGTTCTACGAGCAGTACTTC.

This clone is a singleton in its sample. The chain has TRBV28 and TRBJ2-7; 8 positions match TRBD2. The CDR3 totals 14 residues. Germline V lookup: CDR1 MDHEN, CDR2 SYDVKM. V was clipped by 4 bases and J by 4 bases; unmatched bases: 6. The CDR3 DNA reads TGTGCCAGCAGTTCCCCGGGGGGGCCGTACGAGCAGTACTTC. This sequence encodes CASSSPGGPYEQYF.

V and J are TRBV5-1 and TRBJ2-7, with D unclear. The ends were cut back, 0 bases at V and 2 bases at J, with 9 bases in the middle. The CDR3 loop spans 14 amino acids. Germline assignment: CDR1 SGHRS and CDR2 YFSETQ. CDR3 bases: TGCGCCAGCAGCTTGGTGGCAGGACCCTACGAGCAGTACTTC. Translating it yields CASSLVAGPYEQYF.

CDR3 in DNA: TGTGCCAGCAGCCACCTAGACAGGGGCCTTACCAATTCACCCCTCCACTTT. This encodes CASSHLDRGLTNSPLHF. The chain couples TRBV3-1 (or the pseudogene TRBV3-2) to TRBJ1-6; 8 bases line up with TRBD1. This CDR3 has 17 residues. Trimming at V came to 3 bases and at J to 7 bases, leaving 11 bases not matched to a gene. Germline V gene lookup returns CDR1 LGHDT and CDR2 YNNKEL (reference sequence).